A single sample is the source of the 27 T cell receptor beta chains below, sequenced in a study of cytomegalovirus exposure and HLA in healthy donors. 13 Jbeta primers and 60 Vbeta primers were used for the PCR. Measured with immunoSEQ multiplex PCR; TCRdb has only the in-frame clones, and not every one. Of about 180,000 clones listed, roughly 81% are singletons. The sample consisted of PBMCs. Receptor source: a woman aged 18-29 years in good health and CMV-seropositive.

The V and J genes are TRBV6-1 and TRBJ1-2, with D perhaps matching TRBD1 (5 bases). CDR1 and CDR2 (germline): MNHNS, SASEGT. Between the trimmed V and J ends, which lost 2 bases and 0 bases, there was a span of 7 bases. The CDR3 length is 14 residues. CDR3 protein: CASSERGSNYGYTF. For the CDR3, the DNA is TGTGCCAGCAGTGAACGGGGGTCTAACTATGGCTACACCTTC.

The V and J genes are TRBV7-9 and TRBJ2-1; 7 nucleotides line up with TRBD1. Trimming at V came to 6 bases and at J to 6 bases, leaving 14 bases not matched to a gene. The CDR3 extends over 16 amino acids. CDR1 is SEHNR, CDR2 FQNEAQ, per germline (reference sequence). The CDR3 nucleotides read TGTGCCAGCAGTACTCCCCCCGGGACAGCCTTCAATGAGCAGTTCTTC. This translates into CASSTPPGTAFNEQFF.

The chain is built from TRBV5-6 and TRBJ1-5; no firm D call. Germline V gene lookup returns CDR1 SGHDT and CDR2 YYEEEE. The CDR3 runs to 13 residues. Trimming shortened V by 2 bases and J by 5 bases, and 8 bases separated the two germline ends. CDR3 DNA: TGTGCCAGCAGCTTTAATCCTGATCAGCCCCAGCATTTT. This gives the protein CASSFNPDQPQHF.

The chain has TRBV6-1 and TRBJ1-1; D is unclear. The germline gives CDR1 MNHNS, CDR2 SASEGT. This CDR3 is 14 amino acids long. Deletions cut 8 bases from V and 1 base from J, with 14 bases between. In DNA, the CDR3 is TGTGCCAGCGGTCGAGCGGCAGCGAACACTGAAGCTTTCTTT. It encodes CASGRAAANTEAFF.

This sequence joins TRBV4-3 and TRBJ1-3, with a tentative D call TRBD1 (6 bases). V was shortened by 4 bases and J by 0 bases, with 13 bases between the two germline ends. CDR3 size: 16 residues. The V gene's germline CDR1 is LGHNA and CDR2 YSLEER. The CDR3 protein is CASSPGVTISGNTIYF. For the CDR3, the DNA is TGCGCCAGCAGCCCAGGGGTCACTATCTCTGGAAACACCATATATTTT.

The chain links TRBV6-5 to TRBJ2-5; 8 nucleotides align to TRBD1. After removal of 0 bases from V and 5 bases from J, the junction contained 5 bases not matched to a gene. Germline V CDR1 and CDR2: MNHEY, SVGAGI. The CDR3 consists of 15 residues. As DNA, the CDR3 is TGTGCCAGCAGTTACTCCCGGACAGGGTGGGAGACCCAGTACTTC. Residues: CASSYSRTGWETQYF.

The chain recombines TRBV10-3 with TRBJ2-2; TRBD1 matches at 9 bases. V dropped 2 bases and J dropped 4; count of bases not matched to a gene: 2. Germline assignment: CDR1 ENHRY and CDR2 SYGVKD. The CDR3 consists of 15 residues. The CDR3 sequence: CAISEPGQGTGELFF. The DNA for the CDR3 is TGTGCCATCAGTGAGCCGGGACAGGGCACCGGGGAGCTGTTTTTT.

In this sample, this clone turned up once. J is TRBJ2-5 and V is TRBV19; perhaps TRBD1 as D (5 bases). The CDR3 contains 13 residues. CDR1 is LNHDA and CDR2 is SQIVND in the germline V gene (reference sequence). Trimming removed 5 bases from V and 5 bases from J, with 12 bases in between. The CDR3 here is CASSVQAGETQYF. CDR3 DNA: TGTGCCAGTAGTGTACAGGCCGGGGAGACCCAGTACTTC.

The chain has TRBV28 and TRBJ1-1; TRBD1 matches 7 bases. The ends lost 3 bases at V and 3 bases at J; junction bases unmatched: 4. This CDR3 has 14 amino acids. Germline CDR1 and CDR2: MDHEN and SYDVKM. CDR3 bases: TGTGCCAGCAGTTTCGCGGGACAGTACACTGAAGCTTTCTTT. The encoded protein is CASSFAGQYTEAFF.

The J gene is TRBJ1-2, the V gene TRBV6-1; a weak D match, TRBD1 (5 bases). Trimming pared 5 bases from V and 2 bases from J, leaving 12 bases between. This CDR3 contains 14 residues. Germline CDR1 and CDR2: MNHNS and SASEGT. CDR3 in DNA: TGTGCCAGCAGTCAGGGAAGGTCAAACTATGGCTACACCTTC. Translating gives CASSQGRSNYGYTF.

This clone was observed a handful of times. The genes are TRBV6-1 and TRBJ1-1, with a weak D call TRBD1 (6 bases). Per germline, CDR1 MNHNS and CDR2 SASEGT. The CDR3 is 16 amino acids. Between the trimmed V and J ends, which lost 2 bases and 1 base, there was a span of 14 bases. CDR3 nucleotides: TGTGCCAGCAGTGAATTGGGCGGCAGGGGGAACACTGAAGCTTTCTTT. Translated: CASSELGGRGNTEAFF.

The genes are TRBV7-9 and TRBJ2-7; D call uncertain. V was clipped by 3 bases and J by 7 bases, with 7 bases between them. Germline loops: CDR1 SEHNR, CDR2 FQNEAQ (reference sequence). This CDR3 is 11 amino acids long. The CDR3 DNA follows: TGTGCCAGCAGCTTCTTTAATGAGCAGTACTTC. Encoded protein: CASSFFNEQYF.

The DNA of the CDR3 is TGCGCCAGCAGAACGGGGACAGAGGGGACCTACGAGCAGTACTTC. Translated, it gives CASRTGTEGTYEQYF. The rearrangement links TRBV4-1 to TRBJ2-7; 7 nucleotides align to TRBD1. The CDR3 consists of 15 residues. The junction had 10 bases not matched to a gene; V was cut back by 6 bases and J by 2 bases. CDR1 is MGHRA, CDR2 YSYEKL, per germline.

This clone occurred once. The gene calls are TRBV19 and TRBJ1-2, with 7 bases that match TRBD1. Germline V gene data show CDR1 as LNHDA and CDR2 as SQIVND (reference sequence). The CDR3 length is 12 residues. With V trimmed by 10 bases and J by 4 bases, 6 bases remained unmatched. In DNA form, the CDR3 reads TGTGCCACCGGGGGACAGTTCTATGGCTACACCTTC. Translating it yields CATGGQFYGYTF. Full variable domain (remainder filled in from reference TRBV19 and TRBJ1-2): DGGITQSPKYLFRKEGQNVTLSCEQNLNHDAMYWYRQDPGQGLRLIYYSQIVNDFQKGDIAEGYSVSREKKESFPLTVTSAQKNPTAFYLCATGGQFYGYTFGSGTRLTVV.

The chain recombines TRBV9 with TRBJ2-7, with a weak D call TRBD1 (6 bases). Between the trimmed V and J ends, which lost 6 bases and 3 bases, there was a span of 16 bases. The CDR3 spans 14 residues. Germline assignment: CDR1 SGDLS and CDR2 YYNGEE. The CDR3 spells CASTPGESYYEQYF. In DNA form, the CDR3 reads TGTGCCAGCACTCCAGGGGAAAGCTACTACGAGCAGTACTTC.

The chain is built from TRBV19 and TRBJ1-2, with no clear D. Trimming removed 0 bases at V and 2 bases at J, with 7 bases between. Germline V gene lookup returns CDR1 LNHDA and CDR2 SQIVND (reference sequence). The CDR3 sequence is 14 residues long. The CDR3 spells CASSIEGENYGYTF. For the CDR3, the DNA is TGTGCCAGTAGTATAGAAGGAGAAAACTATGGCTACACCTTC.

The chain couples TRBV27 to TRBJ1-1; TRBD1 aligns across 7 bases. V lost 5 bases and J lost 0; bases outside the gene matches: 21. Germline V CDR1 and CDR2: MNHEY, SMNVEV (reference sequence). CDR3 length equals 20 residues. CDR3 nucleotide sequence: TGTGCCAGCAGTCTTTCCTCTATGCTCATCAACAGGGGTCTGAACACTGAAGCTTTCTTT. Protein product: CASSLSSMLINRGLNTEAFF.

The chain couples TRBV7-8 to TRBJ2-7, with 7 bases aligning to TRBD1. V dropped 4 bases and J dropped 5; count of bases not matched to a gene: 2. The CDR3 totals 12 residues. Germline V gene sequence: CDR1 SGHVS, CDR2 FQNEAQ. The CDR3 bases are TGTGCCAGCAGCTCGACAGGGAACGAGCAGTACTTC. Its translation is CASSSTGNEQYF.

This chain joins TRBV27 and TRBJ2-2; TRBD1 agrees at 8 bases. The CDR3 is made up of 14 amino acids. The germline gives CDR1 MNHEY, CDR2 SMNVEV (reference sequence). With 8 bases clipped from V and 4 bases from J, the junction kept 6 bases outside the gene matches. CDR3 in DNA: TGTGCCAGCGGGAACAGGGGGACCACCGGGGAGCTGTTTTTT. It yields the protein CASGNRGTTGELFF.

The rearrangement uses TRBV7-6 and TRBJ1-1; 7 positions agree with TRBD1. Germline lookup yields CDR1 SGHVS and CDR2 FNYEAQ. Losses at the gene ends were 4 bases for V and 7 bases for J; bases not matched to a gene: 12. The CDR3 spans 15 residues. The CDR3 DNA reads TGTGCCAGCAGCTCCGCCGCGGGACAGCGCCGTGAAGCTTTCTTT. It specifies CASSSAAGQRREAFF.

This clone was observed once. Here the CDR3 reads CASTQRRGTEAFF. The CDR3 region has the DNA TGTGCCAGCACCCAAAGGCGGGGCACTGAAGCTTTCTTT. This rearrangement joins TRBV6-1 to TRBJ1-1; no clear D gene. Trimming removed 7 bases from V and 4 bases from J, with 13 bases in between. Per the germline V gene, CDR1 is MNHNS and CDR2 is SASEGT. The CDR3 is 13 residues long.

The sample holds a few counts of this clone. CDR3 amino acids: CASKTGGSSYNEQFF. CDR3 nucleotides: TGTGCCAGCAAGACAGGGGGGAGCTCCTACAATGAGCAGTTCTTC. V and J are TRBV6-5 and TRBJ2-1; 9 bases align to TRBD1. The CDR3 is made up of 15 amino acids. The J segment lost 0 bases and the V segment lost 7 bases, leaving 4 bases of the junction unmatched. The V gene's germline CDR1 is MNHEY and CDR2 SVGAGI.

The CDR3 DNA reads as TGTGCCAGCAGCTTAGATAAACGGACAGTCTCTAACTATGGCTACACCTTC. It codes for CASSLDKRTVSNYGYTF. V usage is TRBV7-9 and J usage is TRBJ1-2, with TRBD1 as a possible D gene (6 bases). V gave up 1 base and J gave up 0 bases, with 15 bases separating them. Germline V gives CDR1 SEHNR, CDR2 FQNEAQ (reference sequence). The CDR3 consists of 17 residues.

The V call is TRBV19, the J call TRBJ2-3; no clear D. Trimming removed 5 bases at V and 0 bases at J, with 6 bases between. The CDR3 contains 13 residues. The germline V gene encodes CDR1 LNHDA and CDR2 SQIVND (reference sequence). This chain's CDR3 is CASSQASTDTQYF. CDR3 bases: TGTGCCAGTAGTCAGGCTAGCACAGATACGCAGTATTTT.

The V and J genes are TRBV5-1 and TRBJ2-7; maybe TRBD2 (5 bases). CDR1 and CDR2 (germline): SGHRS, YFSETQ. CDR3 length equals 14 residues. Trimming removed 0 bases from V and 2 bases from J, with 9 bases in between. CDR3 residues: CASSLVGSTYEQYF. The CDR3 DNA follows: TGCGCCAGCAGCTTGGTTGGGAGCACCTACGAGCAGTACTTC.

The chain couples TRBV13 to TRBJ1-4; D possibly corresponds to TRBD1 (6 bases). Germline V gives CDR1 PRHDT, CDR2 FYEKMQ (reference sequence). This CDR3 comprises 15 residues. V lost 4 bases and J lost 2, with 11 bases in between. The CDR3 protein is CASSSYRVTNEKLFF. For the CDR3, the DNA is TGTGCCAGCAGCTCCTACAGGGTGACTAATGAAAAACTGTTTTTT.

The chain uses TRBV7-6 and TRBJ2-7; D perhaps matches TRBD2 (7 bases). The germline V and J ends were trimmed by 3 bases and 1 base, with 19 bases remaining between them. CDR1 is SGHVS, CDR2 FNYEAQ, per germline. There are 17 residues in the CDR3. This CDR3 reads CASSLDEIGGRSYEQYF. The CDR3 nucleotides read TGTGCCAGCAGCTTGGACGAAATCGGGGGGCGTTCCTACGAGCAGTACTTC.